This T cell receptor beta chain was documented in a study of cytomegalovirus exposure and HLA in healthy donors. Study results and caveats: Most TCRs appeared rarely, but some public TCRs recurred in many donors. Both high specificity and high sensitivity reportedly marked the classifier's diagnosis of cytomegalovirus status.

On this clone: What it binds is not known.

Primers for the PCR totalled 60 Vbeta and 13 Jbeta. Generated by immunoSEQ multiplex PCR, the TCRdb table keeps only in-frame clones and is missing some. The sample includes around 100,000 clones. V lost 8 bases and J lost 3; bases outside the gene matches: 4. This CDR3 has 12 amino acids. The germline CDR1 and CDR2 sequences are ENHRY and SYGVKD. Sequencing was done on a sample of PBMCs. V gene TRBV10-3 combines with J gene TRBJ2-7, with 7 bases lining up with TRBD1. The sequence derives from a man in his forties or fifties in good health and CMV-seropositive. The DNA of the CDR3 is TGTGCCATCGGCCGGGACAGCTACGAGCAGTACTTC. Protein: CAIGRDSYEQYF.